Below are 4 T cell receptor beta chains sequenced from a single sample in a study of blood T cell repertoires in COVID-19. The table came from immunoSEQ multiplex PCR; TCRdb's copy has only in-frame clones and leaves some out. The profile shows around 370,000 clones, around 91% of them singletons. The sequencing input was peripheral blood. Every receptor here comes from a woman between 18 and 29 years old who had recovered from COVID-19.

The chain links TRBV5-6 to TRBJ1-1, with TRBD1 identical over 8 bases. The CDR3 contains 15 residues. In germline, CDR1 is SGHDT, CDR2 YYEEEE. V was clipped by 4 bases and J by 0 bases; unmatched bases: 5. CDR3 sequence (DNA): TGTGCCAGCAGCCCAGACAGGGGAGTGAACACTGAAGCTTTCTTT. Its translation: CASSPDRGVNTEAFF.

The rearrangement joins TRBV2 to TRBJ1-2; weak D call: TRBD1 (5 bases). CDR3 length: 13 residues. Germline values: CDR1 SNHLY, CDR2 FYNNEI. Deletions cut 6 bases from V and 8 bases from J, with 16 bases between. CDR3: CASSRVLGGGYTF. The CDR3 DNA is TGTGCCAGCAGCAGGGTCTTAGGAGGGGGCTACACCTTC.

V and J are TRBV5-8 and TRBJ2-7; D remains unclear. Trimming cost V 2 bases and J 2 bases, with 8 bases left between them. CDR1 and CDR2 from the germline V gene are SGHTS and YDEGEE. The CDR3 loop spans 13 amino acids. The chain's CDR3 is CASSFRGTYEQYV. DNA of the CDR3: TGTGCCAGCAGCTTCCGAGGAACCTACGAGCAGTACGTC.

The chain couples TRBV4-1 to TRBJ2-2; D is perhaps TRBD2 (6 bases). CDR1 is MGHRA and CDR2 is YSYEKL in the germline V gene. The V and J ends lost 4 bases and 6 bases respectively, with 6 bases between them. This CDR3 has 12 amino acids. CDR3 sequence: CASSRGAGELFF. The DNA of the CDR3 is TGCGCCAGCAGCCGGGGGGCCGGGGAGCTGTTTTTT.